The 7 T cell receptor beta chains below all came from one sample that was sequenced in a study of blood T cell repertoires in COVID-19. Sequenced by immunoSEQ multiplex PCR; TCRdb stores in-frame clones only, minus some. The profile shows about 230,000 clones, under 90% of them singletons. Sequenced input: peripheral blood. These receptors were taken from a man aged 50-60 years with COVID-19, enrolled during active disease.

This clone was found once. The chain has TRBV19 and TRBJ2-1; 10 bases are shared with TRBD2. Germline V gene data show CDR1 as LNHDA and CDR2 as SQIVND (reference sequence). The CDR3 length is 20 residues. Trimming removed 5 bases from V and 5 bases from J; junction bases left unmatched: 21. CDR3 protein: CASSDGVSRGVGTSDNEQFF. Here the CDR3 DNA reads TGTGCCAGTAGTGACGGTGTGAGTCGGGGCGTCGGGACTAGCGACAATGAGCAGTTCTTC.

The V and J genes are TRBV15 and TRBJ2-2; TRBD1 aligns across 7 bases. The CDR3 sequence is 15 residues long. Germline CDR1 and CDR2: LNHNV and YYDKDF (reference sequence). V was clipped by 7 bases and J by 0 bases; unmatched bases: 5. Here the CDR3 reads CATNPGTANTGELFF. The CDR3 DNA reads TGTGCCACCAACCCCGGGACAGCGAACACCGGGGAGCTGTTTTTT.

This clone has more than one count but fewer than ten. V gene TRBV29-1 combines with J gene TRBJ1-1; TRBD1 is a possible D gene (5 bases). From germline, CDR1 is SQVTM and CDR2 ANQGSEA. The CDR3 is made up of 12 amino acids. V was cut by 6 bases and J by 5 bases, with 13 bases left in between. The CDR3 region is CSVQGGSTEAFF. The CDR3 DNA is TGCAGCGTGCAGGGAGGGAGTACTGAAGCTTTCTTT.

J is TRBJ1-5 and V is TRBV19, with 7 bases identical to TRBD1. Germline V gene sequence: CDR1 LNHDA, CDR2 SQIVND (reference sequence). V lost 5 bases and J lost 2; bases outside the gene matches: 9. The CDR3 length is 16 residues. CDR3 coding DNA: TGTGCCAGTAGTGTGACAGGGCGCAGGGGCAATCAGCCCCAGCATTTT. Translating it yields CASSVTGRRGNQPQHF. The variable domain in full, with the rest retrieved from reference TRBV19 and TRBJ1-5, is DGGITQSPKYLFRKEGQNVTLSCEQNLNHDAMYWYRQDPGQGLRLIYYSQIVNDFQKGDIAEGYSVSREKKESFPLTVTSAQKNPTAFYLCASSVTGRRGNQPQHFGDGTRLSIL.

The CDR3 region has the DNA TGTGCCAGCAGGACGCAGGGCCTTATTGACGCGAACACTGAAGCTTTCTTT. Protein product: CASRTQGLIDANTEAFF. This rearrangement joins TRBV21-1 to TRBJ1-1; the D call TRBD1 from the table was never checked on the DNA. TRBV21-1 has pseudogene status. This CDR3 is 17 amino acids long.

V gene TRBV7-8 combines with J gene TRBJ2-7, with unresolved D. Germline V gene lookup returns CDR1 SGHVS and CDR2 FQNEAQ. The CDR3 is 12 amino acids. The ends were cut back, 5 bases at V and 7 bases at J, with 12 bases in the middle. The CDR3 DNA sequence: TGTGCCAGCAGCCCCCCGAGTCGTGAGCAGTACTTC. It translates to CASSPPSREQYF.

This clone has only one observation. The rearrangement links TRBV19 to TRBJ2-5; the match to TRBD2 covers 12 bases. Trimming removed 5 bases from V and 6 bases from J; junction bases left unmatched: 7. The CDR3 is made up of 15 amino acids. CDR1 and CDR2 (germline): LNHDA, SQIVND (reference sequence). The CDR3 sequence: CASSPLAGGSQTQYF. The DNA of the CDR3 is TGTGCCAGTAGTCCACTAGCGGGAGGTTCTCAGACCCAGTACTTC.